This TCR beta chain was captured in a study of cytomegalovirus exposure and HLA in healthy donors. General study findings and limits: Published work reported that the classifier diagnosed cytomegalovirus status with high specificity and sensitivity. There were several of the most significant clusters that appeared linked to common viral pathogens in a later analysis. In most subjects, TCR beta sequences reportedly gave accurate predictions of HLA-A and HLA-B alleles.

This clone has a single count. Its antigen is not known. This CDR3 is 16 amino acids long. Germline lookup yields CDR1 SGDLS and CDR2 YYNGEE. V was shortened by 3 bases and J by 9 bases, with 19 bases between the two germline ends. Amplification used 60 Vbeta primers and 13 Jbeta primers. Produced via immunoSEQ multiplex PCR; TCRdb's table is partial and in-frame only. Of 170,000 or so clones listed, 75% to 90% were seen once; the top ten hold approximately 2%. The sequence derives from a woman aged 18-29 years in good health and CMV-seronegative. The genes are TRBV9 and TRBJ1-6, with a possible D match to TRBD1 (5 bases). Sample: PBMCs. The CDR3 nucleotides are TGTGCCAGCAGCGGGGGGGGACTGGGGGGTCGTTCACCCCTCCACTTT. Translating it yields CASSGGGLGGRSPLHF.